Shown below are 8 T cell receptor beta chains from a single sample sequenced in a study of PD-1 blockade in classical Hodgkin lymphoma. Every patient was affected by relapse after autologous stem cell transplantation, while exposure to brentuximab vedotin was not uniform. Negative selection with magnetic separation was used to purify CD4+ T cells from thawed PBMCs. Measured with immunoSEQ multiplex PCR; TCRdb has only the in-frame clones, and not every one. Of around 31,000 clones listed, approximately 85% are singletons. The specimen comprised CD4+ T cells from blood, sampled at baseline. The origin of the receptors is a human donor with classical Hodgkin lymphoma.

The chain joins TRBV6-5 to TRBJ1-3, with a tentative D call TRBD1 (6 bases). CDR3 length: 13 residues. Looked up from germline, CDR1 is MNHEY and CDR2 is SVGAGI. Trimming stripped 8 bases from V and 0 bases from J, with 8 bases between. CDR3 nucleotides: TGTGCCAGCCGGGGGGCCTCTGGAAACACCATATATTTT. Residues: CASRGASGNTIYF.

This clone was recorded only once. The rearrangement joins TRBV28 to TRBJ1-3; 7 bases are a match to TRBD1. CDR1 and CDR2 (germline): MDHEN, SYDVKM. The CDR3 is 16 residues long. The J segment lost 4 bases and the V segment lost 5 bases, leaving 11 bases of the junction unmatched. The CDR3 DNA reads TGTGCCAGCAGTCCCCGGACAGGCTTGAAAGGAAACACCATATATTTT. It codes for CASSPRTGLKGNTIYF.

A single count supports this clone. The genes are TRBV7-2 and TRBJ2-7; tentative D call: TRBD2 (6 bases). CDR1 is SGHTA and CDR2 is FQGNSA in the germline V gene. The V end was cut by 8 bases, the J end by 1 base, with 18 bases between. CDR3 length equals 15 residues. CDR3 sequence: CASGPGVLSSYEQYF. CDR3 in DNA: TGTGCCAGCGGACCGGGAGTCCTTTCTTCCTACGAGCAGTACTTC.

This clone was detected once. CDR3 in DNA: TGTGCCTCCCAGGGGGCGGTTGAAAAACTGTTTTTT. Translated: CASQGAVEKLFF. The chain is built from TRBV30 and TRBJ1-4; TRBD1 aligns across 8 bases. CDR3 length equals 12 residues. V lost 7 bases to trimming and J lost 7 bases; unmatched junction nucleotides: 5. Per germline, CDR1 GTSNPN and CDR2 SVGIG (reference sequence).

The V and J genes are TRBV7-2 and TRBJ2-3; D is tentatively TRBD1 or TRBD2 (5 bases each). The germline gives CDR1 SGHTA, CDR2 FQGNSA. The CDR3 length is 15 residues. V was cut by 2 bases and J by 6 bases, with 15 bases left in between. The CDR3 sequence: CASSLLRERWDTQYF. The DNA of the CDR3 is TGTGCCAGCAGCTTACTCAGGGAGAGGTGGGATACGCAGTATTTT.

This clone turned up a few times. The J gene is TRBJ2-2, the V gene TRBV19, with 7 bases identical to TRBD2. CDR3 length: 17 residues. J gave up 5 bases and V 1 base, and 10 bases lay outside the gene matches. CDR1 is LNHDA and CDR2 is SQIVND in the germline V gene (reference sequence). In nucleotides, the CDR3 is TGTGCCAGTAGTATAGCCCTAACTAGCGAGCCTACCGGGGAGCTGTTTTTT. It encodes CASSIALTSEPTGELFF. Variable domain in full (rest from reference TRBV19 and TRBJ2-2): DGGITQSPKYLFRKEGQNVTLSCEQNLNHDAMYWYRQDPGQGLRLIYYSQIVNDFQKGDIAEGYSVSREKKESFPLTVTSAQKNPTAFYLCASSIALTSEPTGELFFGEGSRLTVL.

This chain links TRBV28 with TRBJ1-2; D might be TRBD1 (5 bases). Germline V gene data show CDR1 as MDHEN and CDR2 as SYDVKM. The ends were cut back, 6 bases at V and 2 bases at J, with 13 bases in the middle. This CDR3 comprises 14 residues. The CDR3 is CASSPDRDNYGYTF. The CDR3 DNA follows: TGTGCCAGCAGCCCAGACCGGGACAACTATGGCTACACCTTC.

This rearrangement joins TRBV25-1 to TRBJ1-2; D possibly corresponds to TRBD1 (6 bases). Germline lookup yields CDR1 MGHDK and CDR2 SYGVNS. The CDR3 extends over 14 amino acids. The V gene lost 2 bases and the J gene lost 4 bases, with 11 bases spanning the gap. Here the CDR3 DNA reads TGTGCCAGCAGTGAAGCAGGGGTGACCTATGGCTACACCTTC. It codes for CASSEAGVTYGYTF.